Each of the 8 T cell receptor beta chains below was sequenced from the same sample in a study of blood T cells in healthy people across ages. With a J-beta primer mix and a sample-barcoded 5' primer, a second PCR ran 7 to 11 cycles. TCRdb redid the calling of the 5' RACE reads with MiXCR, one entry per CDR3 protein. The sample lists about 1,600,000 distinct CDR3 sequences, around two fifths occurring once. The source material was blood. The receptor set was obtained from a woman under 30 in good health.

The chain has TRBV2 and TRBJ2-7; no reliable D call. CDR1 and CDR2 (germline): SNHLY, FYNNEI. CDR3 length equals 12 residues. V shed 11 bases and J shed 3 bases, with 14 bases lying between them. The CDR3 loop is CAESPVVYEQYF. CDR3 nucleotides: TGTGCCGAGAGTCCCGTAGTCTACGAGCAGTACTTC.

Here the CDR3 reads CASSPRGRDSHYGYTF. The DNA for the CDR3 is TGTGCCAGCAGCCCCAGGGGCCGGGACAGCCACTATGGCTACACCTTC. This sequence joins TRBV7-2 and TRBJ1-2, with 7 nucleotides matching TRBD1. CDR1 is SGHTA and CDR2 is FQGNSA in the germline V gene. This CDR3 region has 16 residues. V shed 5 bases and J 3 bases; nucleotides not matched to a gene: 12.

The V call is TRBV10-1, the J call TRBJ2-3; D might be TRBD1 or TRBD2, each matching 5 bases. The CDR3 totals 14 residues. Between the trimmed V and J ends, which lost 8 bases and 6 bases, there was a span of 18 bases. CDR1 and CDR2 from the germline V gene are WNHNN and SYGVQD (reference sequence). The CDR3 loop reads CASQRGGTEDTQYF. CDR3 nucleotide sequence: TGCGCCAGCCAGCGTGGTGGGACCGAGGATACGCAGTATTTT.

The chain is built from TRBV20-1 and TRBJ2-5; the match to TRBD2 covers 10 bases. V shed 4 bases, J shed 4 bases, and the junction held 6 bases outside the gene matches. CDR1 is DFQATT, CDR2 SNEGSKA, per germline (reference sequence). The CDR3 has 14 residues. The CDR3 here is CSAIRLAGVETQYF. For the CDR3, the DNA is TGCAGTGCTATACGGCTAGCGGGGGTAGAGACCCAGTACTTC.

This chain uses TRBV7-8 with TRBJ1-2; TRBD1 matches at 7 bases. The germline CDR1 and CDR2 sequences are SGHVS and FQNEAQ. There are 16 residues in the CDR3. J gave up 5 bases and V 2 bases, and 11 bases lay outside the gene matches. The CDR3 DNA sequence: TGTGCCAGCAGCTTAAGGGACAGTATCAAACCTTATGGCTACACCTTC. It specifies CASSLRDSIKPYGYTF.

The chain is built from TRBV5-1 and TRBJ2-1; D is ambiguous. Trimming took 3 bases from V and 7 from J, leaving 14 bases between them. The CDR3 sequence is 14 residues long. Germline loops: CDR1 SGHRS, CDR2 YFSETQ. The CDR3 is CASSSRDGKNEQFF. The DNA of the CDR3 is TGCGCCAGCAGCTCCCGAGATGGAAAGAATGAGCAGTTCTTC.

The V call is TRBV20-1, the J call TRBJ1-2; D call uncertain. The CDR3 is 15 residues long. Trimming removed 0 bases from V and 2 bases from J, with 13 bases in between. Germline loops: CDR1 DFQATT, CDR2 SNEGSKA (reference sequence). In DNA, the CDR3 is TGCAGTGCTAGAGATCTGGCAGGTGCCAACTATGGCTACACCTTC. Translating gives CSARDLAGANYGYTF.

The table lists this clonotype with many counts. CDR3 in DNA: TGTGCCATCAGTGAGGGGTATGAGACCCAGTACTTC. Its protein product is CAISEGYETQYF. The chain recombines TRBV10-3 with TRBJ2-5; D call uncertain. Germline loops: CDR1 ENHRY, CDR2 SYGVKD. The CDR3 loop spans 12 amino acids. With 2 bases removed from V and 5 bases from J, the gap between germline ends came to 6 bases.